This TCR beta chain was captured by sequencing in a study of blood T cell repertoires in COVID-19 (dated by TCRdb to about 2020). About the investigation overall: Collaborator samples came from the United States, Italy and Spain and covered acute and convalescent phases of COVID-19. The samples were drawn from the first 160 participants of the ongoing ImmuneRACE study and from 950 to 1,500 subjects provided by 6 global collaborators. The sample metadata nearly always contained a de-identified subject ID, COVID-19 status, age in years and sex. The prospective study material was composed of cDNA or gDNA derived from T cells, B-cell-depleted T cells, or PBMCs. Subjects who had been exposed to COVID-19, were actively infected with it, or had recovered from it provided the deeply sampled blood TCRbeta repertoires that made up the dataset. The repertoires were released in a freely available public database meant as a resource for research on the immune response to SARS-CoV-2. Where available, HLA class I and class II types were obtained from metadata supplied by the sample provider rather than from assay-based typing. Points the paper makes about the study in general: The quantity of clinical and demographic metadata differed by source and by participant and was supplied without curation.

In regard to this clone: There is no known antigen for this receptor. No base qualities exist here, and no much larger clone lies one base off it.

The collaborating institutions used their own protocols to collect whole blood in K2EDTA tubes. For TCRbeta analysis, collaborators shipped samples in one of three forms: frozen whole blood, isolated PBMCs, or DNA extracted from either of those sample types. TCRbeta CDR3 regions were amplified from genomic DNA using the immunoSEQ Assay, a bias-controlled multiplex PCR. The authors' pipeline ran thus. The number of nucleated cells in each sample was estimated by amplification of reference gene primers within the assay. To quantify the absolute abundance of each unique TCRbeta CDR3 rearrangement, sequence reads were collapsed and filtered. Productive Simpson clonality was computed per sample as the square root of Simpson's diversity index over productive rearrangements. TCRdb mirrors the immuneACCESS table, restricted to in-frame sequences. Some clones are absent from its copies; in checked studies, under half trace to an unresolved V gene, and the reason for the others is unknown. That table gives V, J and clone size, and the DNA gave D and trimming. This sample holds 100,000 or so clones; 75% to 85% were observed only once. The top ten clones comprise more than 9% of the sample.

Via the germline V gene, CDR1 is SGHTS and CDR2 YDEGEE. V is clipped by 5 bases and J by 5 bases, and the sequence between their germline boundaries is 16 bases long. From the cysteine up to the phenylalanine, the CDR3 has a length of 14 residues. The read is trimmed to its CDR3 DNA, 42 bases read in frame from base 1. The sequencing sample was made of peripheral blood. The clonotype was recovered from a human donor in a cohort sampled during active COVID-19. The rearranged chain carries TRBV5-8 and TRBJ2-5; the D gene is perhaps TRBD1, from 5 matching bases. In nucleotide form, the sequence is TGTGCCAGCAGTCTGCAGGGTCGGTGGGAGACCCAGTACTTC. It specifies CASSLQGRWETQYF.